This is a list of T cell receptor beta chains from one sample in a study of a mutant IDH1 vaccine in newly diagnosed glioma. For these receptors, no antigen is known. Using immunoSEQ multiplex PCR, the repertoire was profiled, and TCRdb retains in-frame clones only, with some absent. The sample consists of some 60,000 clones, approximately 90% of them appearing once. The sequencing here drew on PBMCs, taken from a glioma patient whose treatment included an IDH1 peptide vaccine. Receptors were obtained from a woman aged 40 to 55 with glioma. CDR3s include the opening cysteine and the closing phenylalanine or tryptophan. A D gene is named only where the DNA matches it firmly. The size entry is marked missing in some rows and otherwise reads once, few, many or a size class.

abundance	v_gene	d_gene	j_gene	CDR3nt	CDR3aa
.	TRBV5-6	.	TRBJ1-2	TGTGCCAGCAGCTTGGAGAGGGGCCCCTACGGGTCTGGCTACACCTTC	CASSLERGPYGSGYTF
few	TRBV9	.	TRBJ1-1	TGTGCCAGCAGCCCGGCCACTGAAGCTTTCTTT	CASSPATEAFF
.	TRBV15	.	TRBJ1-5	TGTGCCACCAGCAGAGATCGGGCAGTCCTTTATAGCAATCAGCCCCAGCATTTT	CATSRDRAVLYSNQPQHF
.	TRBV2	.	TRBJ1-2	TGTGCCAGCAGCCTGGACCGCCAAGCTAACTATGGCTACACCTTC	CASSLDRQANYGYTF
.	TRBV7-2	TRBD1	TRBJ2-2	TGTGCCAGCAGCTTTGGACAGGGGCACACCGGGGAGCTGTTTTTT	CASSFGQGHTGELFF
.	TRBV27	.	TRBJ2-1	TGTGCCAGCAGTTTCGGGCATGAGCAGTTCTTC	CASSFGHEQFF
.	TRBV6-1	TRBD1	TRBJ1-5	TGTGCCAGCAGTGAAGCGCTTCAGGGGGGGAATCAGCCCCAGCATTTT	CASSEALQGGNQPQHF
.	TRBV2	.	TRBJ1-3	TGTGCCAGCAGCGGACAAAGCTCTGGAAACACCATATATTTT	CASSGQSSGNTIYF
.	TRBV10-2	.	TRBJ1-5	TGCGCCAGCAGTGCCGCTCGGGGCGGGGGAAATCAGCCCCAGCATTTT	CASSAARGGGNQPQHF
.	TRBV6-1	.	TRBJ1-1	TGTGCCAGCAGTGAATCGGCCTTCCAATGGGCCGGGCCGGACACTGAAGCTTTCTTT	CASSESAFQWAGPDTEAFF
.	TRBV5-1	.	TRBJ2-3	TGCGCCAGCAGCTTGAGTGGAGGCTACAGCACAGATACGCAGTATTTT	CASSLSGGYSTDTQYF
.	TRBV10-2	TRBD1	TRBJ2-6	TGCGCCAGCAGAGACAGGGTGACTAAATCTGGGGCCAACGTCCTGACTTTC	CASRDRVTKSGANVLTF
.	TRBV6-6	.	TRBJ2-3	TGTGCCAGCAGTTCCGGGGTCCCCACAGATACGCAGTATTTT	CASSSGVPTDTQYF